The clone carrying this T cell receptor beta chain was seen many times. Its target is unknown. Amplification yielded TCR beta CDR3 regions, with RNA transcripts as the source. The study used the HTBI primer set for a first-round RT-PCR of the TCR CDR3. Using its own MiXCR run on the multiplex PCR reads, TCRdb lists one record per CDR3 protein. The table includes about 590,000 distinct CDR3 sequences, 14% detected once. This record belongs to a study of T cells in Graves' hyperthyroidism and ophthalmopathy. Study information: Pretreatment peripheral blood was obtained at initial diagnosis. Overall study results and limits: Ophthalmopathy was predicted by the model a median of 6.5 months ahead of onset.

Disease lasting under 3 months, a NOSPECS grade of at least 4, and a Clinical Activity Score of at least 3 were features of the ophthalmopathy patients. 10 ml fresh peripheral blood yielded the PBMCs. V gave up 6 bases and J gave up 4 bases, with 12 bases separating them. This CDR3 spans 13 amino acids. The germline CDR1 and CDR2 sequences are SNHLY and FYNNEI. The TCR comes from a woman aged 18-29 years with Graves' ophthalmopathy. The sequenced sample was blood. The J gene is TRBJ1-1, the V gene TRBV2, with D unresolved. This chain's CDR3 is CASRTRGATEAFF. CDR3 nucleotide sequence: TGTGCCAGCAGGACCCGTGGAGCCACTGAAGCTTTCTTT.